Presented here are 8 T cell receptor beta chains from one specimen sequenced in a study of blood T cell repertoires in COVID-19. Libraries were prepared by immunoSEQ multiplex PCR; TCRdb keeps only in-frame clonotypes and omits some of them. Of about 380,000 clones listed, 85% are singletons. Source material: peripheral blood. The receptors originated from a young woman with acute or convalescent COVID-19.

The genes are TRBV7-9 and TRBJ2-7; D is unclear. The V gene's germline CDR1 is SEHNR and CDR2 FQNEAQ (reference sequence). With 0 bases removed from V and 3 bases from J, the gap between germline ends came to 9 bases. The CDR3 totals 14 residues. As DNA, the CDR3 is TGTGCCAGCAGCTTAGCGGTAAGAGACTACGAGCAGTACTTC. Amino acid sequence: CASSLAVRDYEQYF.

The chain links TRBV28 to TRBJ1-1, with 7 bases matching TRBD1. The CDR3 has 15 amino acids. The V segment lost 5 bases and the J segment 1 base; nucleotides outside the gene matches: 7. CDR1 and CDR2 (germline): MDHEN, SYDVKM. The CDR3 sequence is CASSPDRRRNTEAFF. CDR3 bases: TGTGCCAGCAGTCCGGACAGGAGACGGAACACTGAAGCTTTCTTT. Looking up the rest from reference TRBV28 and TRBJ1-1 gives the full variable domain: DVKVTQSSRYLVKRTGEKVFLECVQDMDHENMFWYRQDPGLGLRLIYFSYDVKMKEKGDIPEGYSVSREKKERFSLILESASTNQTSMYLCASSPDRRRNTEAFFGQGTRLTVV.

The chain links TRBV4-1 to TRBJ1-2; perhaps TRBD1 as D (6 bases). Germline CDR1 reads MGHRA; CDR2 reads YSYEKL. This CDR3 comprises 16 residues. Trimming cost V 5 bases and J 4 bases, with 20 bases left between them. CDR3 in DNA: TGCGCCAGCAGCGAGAGCAACAGGGTTGATGGCTATGGCTACACCTTC. It yields the protein CASSESNRVDGYGYTF.

CDR3 coding DNA: TGTGCCAGCAGCTCGGGACTAGCGGGAGAGATAGAGACCCAGTACTTC. It codes for CASSSGLAGEIETQYF. V usage is TRBV11-3 and J usage is TRBJ2-5, with TRBD2 matching over 14 bases. With V trimmed by 4 bases and J by 4 bases, 5 bases remained unmatched. Germline loops: CDR1 SGHNT, CDR2 YENEEA. The length of the CDR3 is 16 residues.

This chain uses TRBV27 with TRBJ1-1; 9 bases fit TRBD1. There are 14 residues in the CDR3. Trimming at V came to 6 bases and at J to 5 bases, leaving 7 bases not matched to a gene. CDR1 is MNHEY and CDR2 is SMNVEV in the germline V gene (reference sequence). DNA of the CDR3: TGTGCCAGCAGACCCTACAGGGGGCGGACTGAAGCTTTCTTT. Its protein is CASRPYRGRTEAFF.

This chain connects TRBV6-5 to TRBJ1-5; TRBD1 agrees at 7 bases. The CDR3 has 15 residues. J lost 5 bases, V lost 4 bases, and 8 bases had no gene match. CDR1 is MNHEY and CDR2 is SVGAGI in the germline V gene. The CDR3 region is CASSSVPGQYQPQHF. The CDR3 bases are TGTGCCAGCAGTTCCGTTCCGGGACAGTATCAGCCCCAGCATTTT.

This clone was seen a few times. The chain recombines TRBV29-1 with TRBJ2-3; D call uncertain. CDR3 size: 12 residues. Trimming pared 3 bases from V and 2 bases from J, leaving 6 bases between. Per germline, CDR1 SQVTM and CDR2 ANQGSEA. For the CDR3, the DNA is TGCAGCGTTGAGGCGGACACAGATACGCAGTATTTT. This translates into CSVEADTDTQYF.

The chain recombines TRBV7-9 with TRBJ2-5, with 8 bases aligning to TRBD1. Trimming at V came to 6 bases and at J to 3 bases, leaving 9 bases not matched to a gene. The CDR3 is 15 residues long. Germline loops: CDR1 SEHNR, CDR2 FQNEAQ (reference sequence). As DNA, the CDR3 is TGTGCCAGCAGATCGTCTCAGGGGGCGAAAGAGACCCAGTACTTC. Protein: CASRSSQGAKETQYF.